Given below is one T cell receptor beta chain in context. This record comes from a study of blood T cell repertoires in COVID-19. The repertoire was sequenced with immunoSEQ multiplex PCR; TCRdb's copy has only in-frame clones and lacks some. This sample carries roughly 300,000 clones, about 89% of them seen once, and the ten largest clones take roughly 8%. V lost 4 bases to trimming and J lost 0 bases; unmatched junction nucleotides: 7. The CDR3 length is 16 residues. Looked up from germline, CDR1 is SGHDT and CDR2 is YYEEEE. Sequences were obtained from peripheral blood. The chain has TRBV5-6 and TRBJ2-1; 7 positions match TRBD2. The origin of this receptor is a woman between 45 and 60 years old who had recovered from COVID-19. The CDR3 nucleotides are TGTGCCAGCAGCCCCCTGGGGGGGGGCTCCTACAATGAGCAGTTCTTC. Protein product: CASSPLGGGSYNEQFF.